Following are 26 T cell receptor beta chains from one sample sequenced in a study of blood T cells in healthy people across ages. Using a J-beta primer mix together with a sample-barcoded 5' primer, a second PCR was run for about 7 to 12 cycles. TCRdb passed the 5' RACE reads through MiXCR, listing each CDR3 protein once. The repertoire holds hundreds of thousands of distinct CDR3 sequences, with 35% to 40% as singletons. Sequenced input: blood. These TCRs come from a man younger than 35 in good health.

The chain couples TRBV7-2 to TRBJ1-2, with TRBD1 identical over 8 bases. This CDR3 comprises 14 residues. Germline lookup yields CDR1 SGHTA and CDR2 FQGNSA. V shed 4 bases and J 8 bases; nucleotides not matched to a gene: 9. The CDR3 DNA reads as TGTGCCAGCAGCTCTCGGATACAGGGGGGAGGCTACACCTTC. Its translation is CASSSRIQGGGYTF.

This clonotype occurred many times. J is TRBJ2-7 and V is TRBV7-2; D not resolved. Germline V gene sequence: CDR1 SGHTA, CDR2 FQGNSA. This CDR3 spans 12 amino acids. The V and J ends lost 8 bases and 0 bases respectively, with 8 bases between them. The CDR3 bases are TGTGCCAGCGGCCGAAGCTCCTACGAGCAGTACTTC. Translation: CASGRSSYEQYF.

The V and J genes are TRBV4-2 and TRBJ2-7, with 7 bases fitting TRBD2. V lost 0 bases and J lost 1; bases outside the gene matches: 9. CDR3 length equals 17 residues. Looked up from germline, CDR1 is LGHNA and CDR2 is YNFKEQ. DNA for the CDR3: TGTGCCAGCAGCCAAGATGCCCAGATGGGGGGGTCCTACGAGCAGTACTTC. Its translation: CASSQDAQMGGSYEQYF.

This chain links TRBV6-2 or TRBV6-3 with TRBJ2-7, with D perhaps matching TRBD1 (6 bases). V was pared by 4 bases and J by 5 bases, with 15 bases between. CDR1 MNHEY and CDR2 SVGEGT come from the germline V gene. CDR3 length: 14 amino acids. The CDR3 sequence: CASSSWTVSHEQYF. In DNA, the CDR3 is TGTGCCAGCAGTTCATGGACAGTGTCCCACGAGCAGTACTTC.

This chain connects TRBV14 to TRBJ2-1; D ambiguous. V was clipped by 2 bases and J by 5 bases, with 7 bases between them. Looked up from germline, CDR1 is SGHDN and CDR2 is FVKESK. This CDR3 comprises 13 residues. The CDR3 sequence is CASSQRVDNEQFF. As DNA, the CDR3 is TGTGCCAGCAGCCAAAGGGTGGACAATGAGCAGTTCTTC.

The V and J genes are TRBV10-3 and TRBJ2-1; tentative D call: TRBD1 (7 bases). The V gene's germline CDR1 is ENHRY and CDR2 SYGVKD. V lost 8 bases to trimming and J lost 5 bases, with 28 bases between them. The CDR3 covers 18 residues. CDR3 DNA sequence: TGTGCCATCTCTGAGGGGGCGGGAAGGGGACCCCAGAACAATGAGCAGTTCTTC. Its translation: CAISEGAGRGPQNNEQFF.

This clonotype was counted between two and nine times. The chain recombines TRBV7-9 with TRBJ2-1; D unresolved. Trimming removed 10 bases at V and 6 bases at J, with 16 bases between. The CDR3 has 13 residues. Germline V gene data show CDR1 as SEHNR and CDR2 as FQNEAQ (reference sequence). CDR3 residues: CATQPQRGNEQFF. CDR3 coding DNA: TGTGCCACCCAGCCCCAGAGAGGCAATGAGCAGTTCTTC.

This clonotype was counted between two and nine times. V gene TRBV2 combines with J gene TRBJ2-5, with D possibly TRBD2 on 5 matching bases. This CDR3 has 15 amino acids. Germline V gene lookup returns CDR1 SNHLY and CDR2 FYNNEI. The germline V and J ends were trimmed by 8 bases and 4 bases, with 20 bases remaining between them. Written as DNA, the CDR3 is TGTGCCAGCGGACTTACGGACGGATCCAGAGAGACCCAGTACTTC. This sequence encodes CASGLTDGSRETQYF.

This clonotype was seen repeatedly, ten times or more. This chain links TRBV9 with TRBJ2-3, with D tentatively TRBD1 (6 bases). V dropped 1 base and J dropped 1 base, with 7 bases sitting between them. Germline V lookup: CDR1 SGDLS, CDR2 YYNGEE. The CDR3 runs to 14 residues. CDR3 amino acids: CASSVRTGTDTQYF. The CDR3, as DNA: TGTGCCAGCAGCGTAAGGACAGGCACAGATACGCAGTATTTT.

This clonotype appeared a few times. The V call is TRBV7-2, the J call TRBJ1-4; the match to TRBD1 covers 8 bases. The germline V gene has CDR1 SGHTA and CDR2 FQGNSA. This CDR3 is built from 16 residues. Unmatched junction bases numbered 13, after V lost 3 bases and J lost 10 bases. The CDR3: CASSFTPRDRSGKLFF. CDR3 in DNA: TGTGCCAGCAGCTTCACCCCACGGGACAGGTCCGGAAAACTGTTTTTT.

In nucleotides, the CDR3 is TGCGCCAGCAGCCGAGCACAGACCAGTGAGCAGTACTTC. It translates to CASSRAQTSEQYF. The chain recombines TRBV4-3 with TRBJ2-5; the D is unclear. Germline V gene data show CDR1 as LGHNA and CDR2 as YSLEER. V dropped 4 bases and J dropped 11 bases, with 17 bases sitting between them. The CDR3 sequence is 13 residues long.

The chain recombines TRBV12-3 or TRBV12-4 with TRBJ2-3, with 10 bases that match TRBD1. The CDR3 loop spans 16 amino acids. J was trimmed by 2 bases and V by 4 bases; bases with no gene match: 6. CDR3 nucleotide sequence: TGTGCCAGCAGTTACCGGACAGGGGGGGCCACAGATACGCAGTATTTT. Translation gives CASSYRTGGATDTQYF.

CDR3 amino acids: CASSYYQGPQYF. CDR3 nucleotide sequence: TGTGCCAGCAGTTACTACCAGGGTCCCCAGTACTTC. The rearrangement links TRBV6-6 to TRBJ2-5, with a possible D match to TRBD1 (5 bases). Germline CDR1 MNHNY, CDR2 SVGAGI (reference sequence). V was clipped by 1 base and J by 9 bases, with 9 bases between them. This CDR3 region has 12 residues.

The chain carries TRBV5-1 and TRBJ2-5, with TRBD2 matching 11 bases. The germline V gene encodes CDR1 SGHRS and CDR2 YFSETQ. This CDR3 is built from 17 residues. V lost 0 bases, J lost 5 bases, and 9 bases stayed unmatched. Here the CDR3 DNA reads TGCGCCAGCAGCTTGGCGCTAGCGGGGGGCCTGAGGGAGACCCAGTACTTC. It codes for CASSLALAGGLRETQYF.

V gene TRBV10-3 combines with J gene TRBJ2-7; TRBD2 might be the D (6 bases). The germline V and J ends were trimmed by 6 bases and 2 bases, with 17 bases remaining between them. This CDR3 has 15 amino acids. Germline loops: CDR1 ENHRY, CDR2 SYGVKD. This CDR3 is CAISGGRDRAYEQYF. In DNA form, the CDR3 reads TGTGCCATCAGCGGGGGAAGGGACCGTGCCTACGAGCAGTACTTC.

The chain uses TRBV20-1 and TRBJ1-1, with D maybe TRBD1 (5 bases). The CDR3 length is 13 residues. Germline V gives CDR1 DFQATT, CDR2 SNEGSKA (reference sequence). V was clipped by 3 bases and J by 5 bases, with 13 bases between them. CDR3 amino acids: CSASLGRGTEAFF. CDR3 nucleotides: TGCAGTGCTAGTCTGGGGCGAGGTACTGAAGCTTTCTTT.

As regards this clonotype: Given a much more abundant clone one base away, this may be a read error. The CDR3 ends on some other residue instead of the conserved phenylalanine or tryptophan, so this is likely a read error. The chain has TRBV12-3 or TRBV12-4 and TRBJ2-6; no firm D call. This CDR3 contains 12 residues. V lost 8 bases and J 0 bases, leaving 2 bases between the germline ends. The CDR3 region has the DNA TGTGCCAGCGGCTCTGGGGCCAACGTCCTGACTCTC. Translated: CASGSGANVLTL.

The rearrangement uses TRBV12-3 or TRBV12-4 and TRBJ1-1; 9 bases fit TRBD1. The CDR3 totals 13 residues. V shed 5 bases, J shed 3 bases, and the junction held 1 base outside the gene matches. CDR3 protein: CASSHRGHTEAFF. The CDR3 DNA sequence: TGTGCCAGCAGTCACAGGGGGCACACTGAAGCTTTCTTT.

This clonotype was counted a few times. The rearrangement joins TRBV29-1 to TRBJ2-5, with 7 bases aligning to TRBD2. Germline V gene data show CDR1 as SQVTM and CDR2 as ANQGSEA. The trim removed 6 bases at V and 0 bases at J, leaving 7 bases unmatched. This CDR3 is 14 amino acids long. The CDR3: CSVPLGGYQETQYF. CDR3 in DNA: TGCAGCGTACCGTTGGGGGGGTACCAAGAGACCCAGTACTTC.

This clonotype occurred once. The chain employs TRBV5-5 and TRBJ2-2; 7 positions match TRBD2. The ends lost 0 bases at V and 1 base at J; junction bases unmatched: 6. Germline CDR1 SGHKS, CDR2 YYEKEE (reference sequence). CDR3 length equals 17 residues. CDR3 in amino acids: CASSLERRGRNTGELFF. The CDR3 DNA sequence: TGTGCCAGCAGCTTGGAACGGCGGGGGAGGAACACCGGGGAGCTGTTTTTT. Full variable domain (missing parts from reference TRBV5-5 and TRBJ2-2): DAGVTQSPTHLIKTRGQQVTLRCSPISGHKSVSWYQQVLGQGPQFIFQYYEKEERGRGNFPDRFSARQFPNYSSELNVNALLLGDSALYLCASSLERRGRNTGELFFGEGSRLTVL.

The chain links TRBV12-3 or TRBV12-4 to TRBJ2-1, with TRBD2 matching 13 bases. This CDR3 is built from 14 residues. V dropped 6 bases and J dropped 5; count of bases not matched to a gene: 1. CDR3: CASRLAGGNNEQFF. The CDR3 nucleotides are TGTGCCAGCAGACTAGCGGGAGGGAACAATGAGCAGTTCTTC.

This clonotype has a handful of counts. The CDR3 spells CSTNGGAGYNEQFF. CDR3 DNA sequence: TGCAGTACAAACGGGGGGGCCGGCTACAATGAGCAGTTCTTC. J is TRBJ2-1 and V is TRBV20-1, with 8 bases that match TRBD2. The CDR3 has 14 amino acids. The germline gives CDR1 DFQATT, CDR2 SNEGSKA (reference sequence). The trim removed 8 bases at V and 3 bases at J, leaving 9 bases unmatched.

This clonotype has a handful of counts. The chain links TRBV20-1 to TRBJ2-5, with D possibly matching TRBD1 (6 bases). Germline V CDR1 and CDR2: DFQATT, SNEGSKA (reference sequence). Trimming cost V 6 bases and J 1 base, with 21 bases left between them. CDR3 size: 16 residues. CDR3 sequence (DNA): TGCAGTGCCCCCATGTATGGGACACCGGTCCAAGAGACCCAGTACTTC. As protein: CSAPMYGTPVQETQYF.

The chain uses TRBV3-1 and TRBJ1-5; 8 bases match TRBD1. The CDR3 is 16 residues long. The V segment lost 6 bases and the J segment 6 bases; nucleotides outside the gene matches: 13. Looked up from germline, CDR1 is LGHDT and CDR2 is YNNKEL (reference sequence). In DNA form, the CDR3 reads TGTGCCAGCAGTGAACGCCCCGGACAGGGAAGTCAGCCCCAGCATTTT. Translated: CASSERPGQGSQPQHF.

The CDR3 DNA is TGTGCCAGCAACTTCCTAGGCACTGAAGCTTTCTTT. Its protein is CASNFLGTEAFF. The chain is built from TRBV5-5 and TRBJ1-1; D gene ambiguous. This CDR3 contains 12 residues. V was clipped by 6 bases and J by 4 bases, with 10 bases between them. Germline V gene sequence: CDR1 SGHKS, CDR2 YYEKEE (reference sequence).

This chain joins TRBV4-3 and TRBJ2-2, with 7 bases that match TRBD2. There are 16 residues in the CDR3. V shed 4 bases, J shed 6 bases, and the junction held 11 bases outside the gene matches. CDR1 LGHNA and CDR2 YSLEER come from the germline V gene. CDR3 DNA sequence: TGCGCCAGCAGCCTAACTCGCGGGAGCCTCCCCGGGGAGCTGTTTTTT. It codes for CASSLTRGSLPGELFF.